A single TCR beta chain is shown here with its context. Its antigen is not identified. These data originate in a study of immune cell composition in non-small cell lung cancer. Looked up from germline, CDR1 is MNHEY and CDR2 is SMNVEV (reference sequence). Trimming removed 6 bases from V and 0 bases from J, with 18 bases in between. The CDR3 consists of 18 residues. The study's findings and limits: No significant correlation existed between pack-years smoked and tumour clonality. Tumour-associated clones >0.5% occurred in roughly 30% of adenocarcinomas, about four fifths of squamous. It was not proven that tumour-reactive clones equal dominant tumour-associated clones.

The method was immunoSEQ multiplex PCR; TCRdb's version includes in-frame clones alone and lacks a portion of them. This sample has about 6,100 clones; 60% to 75% occur once, and the top ten carry around 5.4%. Normal lung was sampled as far from the tumour as possible, at least 3 cm. DNA was extracted from unsorted cell suspensions stored frozen. Sequenced sample: non-adjacent lung tissue. This sequence joins TRBV27 and TRBJ2-6; D is uncertain. This receptor was identified in a human donor with non-small cell lung cancer. CDR3 amino acids: CASRPLSLQTSGANVLTF. The CDR3 bases are TGTGCCAGCAGACCCCTCTCCCTACAGACCTCTGGGGCCAACGTCCTGACTTTC.